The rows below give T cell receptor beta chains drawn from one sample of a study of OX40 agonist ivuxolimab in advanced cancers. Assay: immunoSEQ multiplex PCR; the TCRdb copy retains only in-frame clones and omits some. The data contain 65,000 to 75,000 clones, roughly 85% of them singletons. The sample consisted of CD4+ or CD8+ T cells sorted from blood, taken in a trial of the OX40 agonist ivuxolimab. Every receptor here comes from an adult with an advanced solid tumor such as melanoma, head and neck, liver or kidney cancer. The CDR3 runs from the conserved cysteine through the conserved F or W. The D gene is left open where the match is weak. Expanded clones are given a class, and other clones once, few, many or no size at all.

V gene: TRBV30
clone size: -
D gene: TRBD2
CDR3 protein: CAWSRGGGSYEQYF

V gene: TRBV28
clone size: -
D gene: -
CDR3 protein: CASSSGGGLVGYTF

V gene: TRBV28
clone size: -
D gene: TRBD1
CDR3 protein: CASSLLGQGIPGANVLTF

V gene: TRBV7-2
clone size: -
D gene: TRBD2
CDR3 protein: CASSLSGGNTGELFF

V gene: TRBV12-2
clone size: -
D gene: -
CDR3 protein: CASRLGYPSGANVLTF

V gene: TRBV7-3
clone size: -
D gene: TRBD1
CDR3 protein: CASSRQGAEIYEQYF

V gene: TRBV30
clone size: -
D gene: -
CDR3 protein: CAWIGTVRGYTF

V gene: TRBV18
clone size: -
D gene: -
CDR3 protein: CASSPPGEDEQFF

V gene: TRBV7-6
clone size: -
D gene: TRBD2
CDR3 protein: CASSTSGGSTDTQYF

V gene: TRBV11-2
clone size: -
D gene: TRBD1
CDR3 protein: CASSPTRTGTYEQYF

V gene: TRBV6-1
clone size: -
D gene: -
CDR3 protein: CASNDGEGRAFF

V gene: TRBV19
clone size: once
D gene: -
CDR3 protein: CASSPTRTPPSNQPQHF

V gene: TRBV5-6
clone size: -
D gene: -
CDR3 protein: CASSLLDRMNTEAFF